Following are 19 T cell receptor beta chains from one sample sequenced in a study of blood T cell repertoires in COVID-19. Using immunoSEQ multiplex PCR, the repertoire was profiled, and TCRdb retains in-frame clones only, with some absent. The table shows over 130,000 clones, with roughly four fifths occurring only once. Source material: PBMCs or T cells enriched from blood (not recorded which). The receptors shown here come from a woman aged 45-65 years with acute COVID-19.

This chain joins TRBV2 and TRBJ1-2, with 8 bases identical to TRBD1. V dropped 4 bases and J dropped 8; count of bases not matched to a gene: 6. CDR3 size: 13 residues. Germline values: CDR1 SNHLY, CDR2 FYNNEI. The CDR3, as DNA: TGTGCCAGCAGTGGAGACAGGGGCCAAGGCTACACCTTC. This gives the protein CASSGDRGQGYTF.

This clone was seen more than once but under ten times. J is TRBJ2-2 and V is TRBV15, with D possibly matching TRBD2 (7 bases). The CDR3 is 17 residues long. In germline, CDR1 is LNHNV, CDR2 YYDKDF (reference sequence). The V end was cut by 5 bases, the J end by 4 bases, with 20 bases between. The CDR3 region is CATSGGGSGQSTGELFF. CDR3 bases: TGTGCCACCAGCGGGGGCGGGAGCGGACAAAGCACCGGGGAGCTGTTTTTT.

This chain connects TRBV6-5 to TRBJ2-5, with 10 nucleotides matching TRBD2. The V and J ends lost 10 bases and 4 bases, in that order; junction bases with no gene match: 9. CDR1 is MNHEY and CDR2 is SVGAGI in the germline V gene. This CDR3 contains 14 residues. The CDR3 is CATNELAGRETQYF. Here the CDR3 DNA reads TGTGCCACCAACGAACTAGCGGGACGAGAGACCCAGTACTTC.

The J gene is TRBJ2-7, the V gene TRBV19; 9 bases are a match to TRBD2. The CDR3 spans 13 residues. V gave up 5 bases and J gave up 3 bases; unmatched junction bases: 2. The germline V gene encodes CDR1 LNHDA and CDR2 SQIVND (reference sequence). CDR3 in DNA: TGTGCCAGTAGTGCGGGGGGGATCTACGAGCAGTACTTC. Its translation: CASSAGGIYEQYF.

This clone was observed a handful of times. The gene calls are TRBV7-3 and TRBJ2-2; D gene unclear. Trimming left V 4 bases short and J 4 bases short, with 7 bases between. The CDR3 extends over 13 amino acids. CDR1 and CDR2 (germline): SGHTA, FQGTGA. The CDR3 DNA reads as TGTGCCAGCAGCTGGTCAGTCACCGGGGAGCTGTTTTTT. Its translation is CASSWSVTGELFF. Together with reference TRBV7-3 and TRBJ2-2, the CDR3 gives the full variable domain: GAGVSQTPSNKVTEKGKYVELRCDPISGHTALYWYRQSLGQGPEFLIYFQGTGAADDSGLPNDRFFAVRPEGSVSTLKIQRTERGDSAVYLCASSWSVTGELFFGEGSRLTVL.

The chain links TRBV7-3 to TRBJ2-1, with D tentatively TRBD2 (5 bases). CDR1 and CDR2 (germline): SGHTA, FQGTGA. The CDR3 loop spans 15 amino acids. The V end lost 0 bases, the J end lost 10 bases, and 16 bases lay between the germline ends. The CDR3 is CASSLTGVGVAEQFF. The CDR3 DNA follows: TGTGCCAGCAGCTTAACGGGAGTGGGTGTCGCGGAGCAGTTCTTC.

Note on this clone: A read error may account for a junction end that differs from germline. J is TRBJ2-1 and V is TRBV7-7; 11 bases agree with TRBD2. Per germline, CDR1 SSHAT and CDR2 FNYEAQ (reference sequence). The CDR3 covers 17 residues. The DNA for the CDR3 is TGTGCTAGCAGCTCCAGTCCCGGGACTAGCGGAAACAATGAGCAGTTCTTC. Translated, it gives CASSSSPGTSGNNEQFF.

V usage is TRBV10-3 and J usage is TRBJ2-3, with TRBD1 matching 9 bases. From germline, CDR1 is ENHRY and CDR2 SYGVKD. After removal of 6 bases from V and 4 bases from J, the junction contained 14 bases not matched to a gene. There are 17 residues in the CDR3. The CDR3 loop is CAISPSFGQGPSDTQYF. In DNA form, the CDR3 reads TGTGCCATCAGCCCCAGTTTTGGACAGGGGCCCTCAGATACGCAGTATTTT.

This sequence joins TRBV5-1 and TRBJ2-3, with TRBD2 matching over 10 bases. Trimming took 0 bases from V and 4 from J; bases not matched to a gene: 5. Germline CDR1 and CDR2: SGHRS and YFSETQ. This CDR3 is built from 16 residues. The CDR3 DNA is TGCGCCAGCAGCTTGGCTGCTAGCGGGAGTTCAGATACGCAGTATTTT. Residues: CASSLAASGSSDTQYF.

CDR3 bases: TGTGCCAGCAGCCCGTCGGGGGGTGTGAATGGCTACACCTTC. It specifies CASSPSGGVNGYTF. This chain uses TRBV7-9 with TRBJ1-2; TRBD1 might be the D (5 bases). In germline, CDR1 is SEHNR, CDR2 FQNEAQ (reference sequence). This CDR3 has 14 amino acids. V was trimmed by 5 bases and J by 6 bases, leaving 16 bases between them.

The V and J genes are TRBV3-1 (or the pseudogene TRBV3-2) and TRBJ1-2; D is uncertain. Trimming removed 3 bases at V and 5 bases at J, with 16 bases between. The V gene's germline CDR1 is LGHDT and CDR2 YNNKEL (reference sequence). There are 15 residues in the CDR3. DNA of the CDR3: TGTGCCAGCAGCCAGAGCCCCGACAAAAGGTATGGCTACACCTTC. It translates to CASSQSPDKRYGYTF.

This clone has a handful of counts. The chain combines TRBV4-1 with TRBJ2-2; TRBD2 is a possible D gene (5 bases). V dropped 3 bases and J dropped 3 bases, with 11 bases sitting between them. The CDR3 contains 15 residues. Per germline, CDR1 MGHRA and CDR2 YSYEKL. The CDR3 is CASSHTSADTGELFF. In nucleotides, the CDR3 is TGCGCCAGCAGCCACACTAGTGCCGACACCGGGGAGCTGTTTTTT.

This chain uses TRBV12-2 with TRBJ1-2; the DNA was not compared with TRBD1, the D call given in the table. TRBV12-2 is recorded as a pseudogene. This CDR3 has 14 residues. CDR3 amino acids: CASRSRQENYGYTF. The CDR3 nucleotides are TGTGCAAGTCGCTCAAGACAGGAGAACTATGGCTACACCTTC.

The V and J genes are TRBV6-2 or TRBV6-3 and TRBJ1-1; D is undetermined. Germline CDR1 is MNHEY and CDR2 is SVGEGT. The CDR3 has 14 residues. Trimming removed 4 bases from V and 0 bases from J, with 9 bases in between. CDR3 coding DNA: TGTGCCAGCAGTTTGGTTGCAGTGAACACTGAAGCTTTCTTT. It is translated as CASSLVAVNTEAFF.

This sequence joins TRBV27 and TRBJ2-7, with D perhaps TRBD1 (6 bases). Looked up from germline, CDR1 is MNHEY and CDR2 is SMNVEV (reference sequence). The CDR3 is 13 residues long. Trimming stripped 4 bases from V and 7 bases from J, with 14 bases between. CDR3 bases: TGTGCCAGCAGTTCACAGGGTTCGGGAGAGCAGTACTTC. Residues: CASSSQGSGEQYF.

V is TRBV5-1 and J is TRBJ1-6; 8 nucleotides match TRBD1. The germline V gene has CDR1 SGHRS and CDR2 YFSETQ. CDR3 length equals 16 residues. Losses at the gene ends were 4 bases for V and 7 bases for J; bases not matched to a gene: 10. CDR3 amino acids: CASSEGQGVMNSPLHF. Written as DNA, the CDR3 is TGCGCCAGCAGCGAAGGACAGGGCGTTATGAATTCACCCCTCCACTTT.

The chain is built from TRBV6-2 or TRBV6-3 and TRBJ1-1; possible D gene TRBD1, 5 bases. Germline CDR1 is MNHEY and CDR2 is SVGEGT. V shed 6 bases and J shed 6 bases, with 23 bases lying between them. The CDR3 length is 16 residues. The CDR3 DNA follows: TGTGCCAGCAGCCCAGGGCCCTCTAGCTGGGTAGCTGAAGCTTTCTTT. Protein: CASSPGPSSWVAEAFF.

The chain uses TRBV11-2 and TRBJ1-1, with 7 bases aligning to TRBD1. Losses at the gene ends were 2 bases for V and 2 bases for J; bases not matched to a gene: 5. CDR1 and CDR2 (germline): SGHAT, FQNNGV. The CDR3 loop spans 15 amino acids. DNA of the CDR3: TGTGCCAGCAGCTTACTACAGGGGATTAACACTGAAGCTTTCTTT. Its translation is CASSLLQGINTEAFF.

V and J are TRBV27 and TRBJ1-2, with D unresolved. Germline CDR1 is MNHEY and CDR2 is SMNVEV (reference sequence). V was clipped by 3 bases and J by 4 bases, with 9 bases between them. The CDR3 sequence is 13 residues long. The CDR3 nucleotides read TGTGCCAGCAGTTTGAGGGCGGGCTATGGCTACACCTTC. It specifies CASSLRAGYGYTF.